The 23 T cell receptor beta chains listed next were all sequenced from one sample in a study of cytomegalovirus exposure and HLA in healthy donors. PCR amplification relied on 60 Vbeta primers (plus 13 Jbeta primers). Profiling relied on immunoSEQ multiplex PCR, and the TCRdb table lists in-frame clones only, not all of them. This table lists around 130,000 clones. The sequencing sample was made of PBMCs. These receptors originate from a middle-aged woman in good health and CMV-seronegative.

V is TRBV2 and J is TRBJ2-5; 16 bases match TRBD2. The CDR3 length is 16 residues. Germline CDR1 is SNHLY and CDR2 is FYNNEI. V was pared by 3 bases and J by 4 bases, with 2 bases of the junction left unmatched. This chain's CDR3 is CASSEGTSGGAETQYF. The CDR3 DNA is TGTGCCAGCAGTGAGGGGACTAGCGGGGGGGCAGAGACCCAGTACTTC.

The chain links TRBV5-4 to TRBJ1-2; D call uncertain. The CDR3 has 13 amino acids. V lost 0 bases to trimming and J lost 6 bases, with 9 bases between them. Germline V gene sequence: CDR1 SGHNT, CDR2 YYREEE (reference sequence). In nucleotides, the CDR3 is TGTGCCAGCAGCTTGGAGCCGGTAAATGGCTACACCTTC. Encoded protein: CASSLEPVNGYTF.

The chain couples TRBV19 to TRBJ1-5; D is possibly TRBD1 (6 bases). V lost 3 bases and J 2 bases, leaving 14 bases between the germline ends. Germline values: CDR1 LNHDA, CDR2 SQIVND (reference sequence). The length of the CDR3 is 16 residues. The CDR3: CASSILGQYGNQPQHF. The DNA for the CDR3 is TGTGCCAGTAGTATTCTTGGACAGTATGGCAATCAGCCCCAGCATTTT. The full variable domain, in which reference TRBV19 and TRBJ1-5 provide the parts outside the CDR3, is DGGITQSPKYLFRKEGQNVTLSCEQNLNHDAMYWYRQDPGQGLRLIYYSQIVNDFQKGDIAEGYSVSREKKESFPLTVTSAQKNPTAFYLCASSILGQYGNQPQHFGDGTRLSIL.

The chain is built from TRBV6-1 and TRBJ2-5; D call uncertain. In germline, CDR1 is MNHNS, CDR2 SASEGT. Trimming left V 8 bases short and J 1 base short, with 8 bases between. The CDR3 sequence is 12 residues long. CDR3 nucleotide sequence: TGTGCCAGCGGCCGTGCCCAAGAGACCCAGTACTTC. Protein product: CASGRAQETQYF.

This chain links TRBV18 with TRBJ1-5; 8 bases map to TRBD1. Looked up from germline, CDR1 is KGHSH and CDR2 is LQKENI. The V and J ends lost 6 bases and 3 bases, in that order; junction bases with no gene match: 7. The CDR3 covers 15 residues. CDR3: CASSLMGQDNQPQHF. CDR3 nucleotides: TGTGCCAGCTCCCTCATGGGACAGGACAATCAGCCCCAGCATTTT.

The V and J genes are TRBV2 and TRBJ1-5; D is uncertain. V was trimmed by 0 bases and J by 7 bases, leaving 13 bases between them. Per germline, CDR1 SNHLY and CDR2 FYNNEI. The CDR3 is 15 residues long. The CDR3 coding sequence is TGTGCCAGCAGTGAAGCGACGACAACGGCCCAGCCCCAGCATTTT. It codes for CASSEATTTAQPQHF.

The rearrangement links TRBV5-1 to TRBJ2-5; D is uncertain. Germline CDR1 and CDR2: SGHRS and YFSETQ. V shed 2 bases and J shed 5 bases, with 13 bases lying between them. The CDR3 extends over 14 amino acids. CDR3 coding DNA: TGCGCCAGCAGCTTTAACTCCGTTGCTGAGACCCAGTACTTC. The encoded protein is CASSFNSVAETQYF.

The chain links TRBV5-1 to TRBJ1-2; tentatively, D is TRBD1 (6 bases). Trimming stripped 3 bases from V and 2 bases from J, with 20 bases between. Per the germline V gene, CDR1 is SGHRS and CDR2 is YFSETQ. The CDR3 runs to 17 residues. The CDR3 reads CASSSEGVTELNYGYTF. CDR3 nucleotides: TGCGCCAGCAGCTCAGAGGGGGTTACAGAACTAAACTATGGCTACACCTTC.

The rearrangement links TRBV5-1 to TRBJ1-5; 9 positions match TRBD1. This CDR3 is 14 amino acids long. From germline, CDR1 is SGHRS and CDR2 YFSETQ. With V trimmed by 4 bases and J by 4 bases, 3 bases remained unmatched. The CDR3 is CASSPDRGNQPQHF. Written as DNA, the CDR3 is TGCGCCAGCAGCCCGGACAGGGGTAATCAGCCCCAGCATTTT.

V usage is TRBV28 and J usage is TRBJ1-5; D unclear. CDR1 is MDHEN, CDR2 SYDVKM, per germline. The CDR3 covers 14 residues. Trimming removed 6 bases at V and 0 bases at J, with 9 bases between. The DNA for the CDR3 is TGTGCCAGCAGAAGTACTGATAGCAATCAGCCCCAGCATTTT. This sequence encodes CASRSTDSNQPQHF. Full variable domain (remainder filled in from reference TRBV28 and TRBJ1-5): DVKVTQSSRYLVKRTGEKVFLECVQDMDHENMFWYRQDPGLGLRLIYFSYDVKMKEKGDIPEGYSVSREKKERFSLILESASTNQTSMYLCASRSTDSNQPQHFGDGTRLSIL.

This chain links TRBV28 with TRBJ2-3, with 7 bases aligning to TRBD1. Germline CDR1 is MDHEN and CDR2 is SYDVKM. This CDR3 spans 15 amino acids. The junction had 9 bases not matched to a gene; V was cut back by 8 bases and J by 1 base. As DNA, the CDR3 is TGTGCCAGCGGATCCGACAGGGAAGGCACAGATACGCAGTATTTT. This encodes CASGSDREGTDTQYF. The variable domain in full, completed from reference TRBV28 and TRBJ2-3, reads DVKVTQSSRYLVKRTGEKVFLECVQDMDHENMFWYRQDPGLGLRLIYFSYDVKMKEKGDIPEGYSVSREKKERFSLILESASTNQTSMYLCASGSDREGTDTQYFGPGTRLTVL.

This sequence joins TRBV7-3 and TRBJ2-3, with D possibly being TRBD2 (5 bases). The CDR3 totals 16 residues. CDR1 and CDR2 from the germline V gene are SGHTA and FQGTGA. V dropped 5 bases and J dropped 6 bases, with 21 bases sitting between them. The CDR3 coding sequence is TGTGCCAGCAGCGATGGGGTAGCGCCCCTCCCGGATACGCAGTATTTT. Amino acid sequence: CASSDGVAPLPDTQYF. Based on the CDR3 plus reference TRBV7-3 and TRBJ2-3, the full variable domain is GAGVSQTPSNKVTEKGKYVELRCDPISGHTALYWYRQSLGQGPEFLIYFQGTGAADDSGLPNDRFFAVRPEGSVSTLKIQRTERGDSAVYLCASSDGVAPLPDTQYFGPGTRLTVL.

As DNA, the CDR3 is TGCGCCAGCAGCTTGGAGTACGGGAACACTGAAGCTTTCTTT. Its translation is CASSLEYGNTEAFF. The genes are TRBV5-1 and TRBJ1-1; D remains ambiguous. The CDR3 is 14 residues long. The germline V gene encodes CDR1 SGHRS and CDR2 YFSETQ. Trimming pared 0 bases from V and 1 base from J, leaving 7 bases between.

The chain has TRBV7-2 and TRBJ2-6; 8 positions agree with TRBD2. CDR3 length equals 17 residues. Trimming at V came to 5 bases and at J to 0 bases, leaving 6 bases not matched to a gene. CDR1 and CDR2 from the germline V gene are SGHTA and FQGNSA. This CDR3 is CASSPRGGGSGANVLTF. The DNA for the CDR3 is TGTGCCAGCAGCCCCCGGGGGGGCGGCTCTGGGGCCAACGTCCTGACTTTC.

This chain uses TRBV9 with TRBJ1-1; unclear D gene. This CDR3 is 13 amino acids long. Deletions cut 0 bases from V and 6 bases from J, with 9 bases between. Germline lookup yields CDR1 SGDLS and CDR2 YYNGEE. The CDR3 here is CASSVGWRAEAFF. DNA for the CDR3: TGTGCCAGCAGCGTAGGTTGGAGGGCTGAAGCTTTCTTT.

The rearrangement joins TRBV5-8 to TRBJ2-4; TRBD1 matches at 10 bases. Germline V gives CDR1 SGHTS, CDR2 YDEGEE. The CDR3 has 16 residues. The V gene end was trimmed by 3 bases and the J gene end by 2 bases; junction bases not matched to a gene: 5. For the CDR3, the DNA is TGTGCCAGCAGCTGGGGACAGGGGAGGACCAAAAACATTCAGTACTTC. Protein product: CASSWGQGRTKNIQYF.

The rearrangement joins TRBV7-8 to TRBJ1-3, with D perhaps TRBD1 (6 bases). The CDR3 contains 14 residues. Per the germline V gene, CDR1 is SGHVS and CDR2 is FQNEAQ. With 7 bases removed from V and 0 bases from J, the gap between germline ends came to 10 bases. The CDR3 sequence is CASNRDTSGNTIYF. DNA of the CDR3: TGTGCCAGCAACCGGGACACCTCTGGAAACACCATATATTTT.

The rearrangement uses TRBV6-5 and TRBJ1-5; 10 positions match TRBD1. The CDR3 spans 15 residues. V was pared by 6 bases and J by 4 bases, with 6 bases of the junction left unmatched. The germline V gene has CDR1 MNHEY and CDR2 SVGAGI. The CDR3 reads CASRREGQGNQPQHF. The CDR3 coding sequence is TGTGCCAGCAGGCGGGAGGGACAGGGGAATCAGCCCCAGCATTTT.

V and J are TRBV10-2 and TRBJ1-4, with D possibly being TRBD1 (6 bases). The CDR3 length is 14 residues. Trimming cost V 7 bases and J 0 bases, with 9 bases left between them. Germline CDR1 WSHSY, CDR2 SAAADI. The DNA for the CDR3 is TGCGCCAGCAACCCAGGGGCAACTAATGAAAAACTGTTTTTT. This gives the protein CASNPGATNEKLFF.

The gene calls are TRBV7-9 and TRBJ2-7, with 9 bases that match TRBD1. There are 16 residues in the CDR3. V was pared by 5 bases and J by 0 bases, with 8 bases of the junction left unmatched. Germline V gives CDR1 SEHNR, CDR2 FQNEAQ (reference sequence). CDR3 nucleotides: TGTGCCAGCAGCGAACAGGGGGCATCCCCCTCCTACGAGCAGTACTTC. Translated: CASSEQGASPSYEQYF.

The genes are TRBV28 and TRBJ1-2; 9 positions agree with TRBD1. Germline V gene lookup returns CDR1 MDHEN and CDR2 SYDVKM. CDR3 length equals 15 residues. V was clipped by 6 bases and J by 2 bases; unmatched bases: 7. CDR3 nucleotide sequence: TGTGCCAGCAGCCCCCGGACAGGGGCGAACTATGGCTACACCTTC. Its translation: CASSPRTGANYGYTF.

About this clone: Other DNA sequences of this sample code for an identical CDR3. The chain couples TRBV6-5 to TRBJ1-1, with 10 nucleotides matching TRBD1. The V gene's germline CDR1 is MNHEY and CDR2 SVGAGI. After removal of 7 bases from V and 11 bases from J, the junction contained 13 bases not matched to a gene. The CDR3 spans 14 residues. CDR3 sequence reads: CASKRQGANFRAFF. In nucleotides, the CDR3 is TGTGCCAGCAAGAGACAGGGGGCTAACTTTAGGGCTTTCTTT.

This sequence joins TRBV18 and TRBJ1-1; TRBD1 is a possible D gene (5 bases). Trimming cost V 6 bases and J 3 bases, with 17 bases left between them. The CDR3 is 15 amino acids. From germline, CDR1 is KGHSH and CDR2 LQKENI. The CDR3 reads CASSPLTVFYTEAFF. In DNA, the CDR3 is TGTGCCAGCTCCCCTCTGACAGTTTTTTACACTGAAGCTTTCTTT.